This T cell receptor (beta chain) appears in the sequencing data of a study of T cell responses to AZD1222 COVID-19 vaccine. Study summary: Analysis merged second doses at about 4 or about 12 weeks. Findings of the study overall: Baseline antibody screening turned up just six or seven seropositive AZD1222 recipients.

Details on this clone: What it binds is not known.

V dropped 0 bases and J dropped 2 bases, with 11 bases sitting between them. Germline-derived CDR1 and CDR2 are MGHRA and YSYEKL. The CDR3 sequence is 15 residues long. Produced via immunoSEQ multiplex PCR; TCRdb's table is partial and in-frame only. The sample comprises around 88,000 clones, around 90% of which are singletons, and approximately 6.3% rests with the top ten. The source of this sequence is an adult in good health. V and J are TRBV4-1 and TRBJ2-7; D unclear. Specimen: peripheral blood, collected on day 0 of AZD1222 vaccination. The CDR3 spells CASSQDLSFTYEQYF. DNA of the CDR3: TGCGCCAGCAGCCAAGACCTCAGCTTTACCTACGAGCAGTACTTC.